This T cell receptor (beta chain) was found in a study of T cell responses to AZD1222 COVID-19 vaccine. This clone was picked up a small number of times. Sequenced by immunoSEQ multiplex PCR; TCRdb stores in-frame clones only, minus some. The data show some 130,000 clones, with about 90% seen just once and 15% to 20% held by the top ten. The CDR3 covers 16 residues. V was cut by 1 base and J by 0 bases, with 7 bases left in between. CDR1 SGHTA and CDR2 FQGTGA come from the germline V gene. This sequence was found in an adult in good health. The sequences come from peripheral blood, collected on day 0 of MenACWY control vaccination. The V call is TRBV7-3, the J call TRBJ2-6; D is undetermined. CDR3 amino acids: CASSLRMASGANVLTF. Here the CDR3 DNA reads TGTGCCAGCAGCTTAAGGATGGCCTCTGGGGCCAACGTCCTGACTTTC. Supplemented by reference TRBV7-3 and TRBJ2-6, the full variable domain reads GAGVSQTPSNKVTEKGKYVELRCDPISGHTALYWYRQSLGQGPEFLIYFQGTGAADDSGLPNDRFFAVRPEGSVSTLKIQRTERGDSAVYLCASSLRMASGANVLTFGAGSRLTVL.